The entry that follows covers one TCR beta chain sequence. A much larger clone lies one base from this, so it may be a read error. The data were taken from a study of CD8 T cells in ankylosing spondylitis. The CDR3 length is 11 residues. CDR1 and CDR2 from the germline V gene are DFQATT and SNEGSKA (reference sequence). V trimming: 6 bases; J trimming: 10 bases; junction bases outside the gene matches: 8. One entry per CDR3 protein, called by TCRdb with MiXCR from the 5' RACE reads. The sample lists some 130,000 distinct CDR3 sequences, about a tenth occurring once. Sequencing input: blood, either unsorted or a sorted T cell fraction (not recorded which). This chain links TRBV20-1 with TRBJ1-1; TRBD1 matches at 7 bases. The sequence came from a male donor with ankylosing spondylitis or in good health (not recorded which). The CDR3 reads CSASRGGLAFF. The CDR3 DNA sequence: TGCAGTGCAAGCAGGGGGGGGTTAGCTTTCTTT.